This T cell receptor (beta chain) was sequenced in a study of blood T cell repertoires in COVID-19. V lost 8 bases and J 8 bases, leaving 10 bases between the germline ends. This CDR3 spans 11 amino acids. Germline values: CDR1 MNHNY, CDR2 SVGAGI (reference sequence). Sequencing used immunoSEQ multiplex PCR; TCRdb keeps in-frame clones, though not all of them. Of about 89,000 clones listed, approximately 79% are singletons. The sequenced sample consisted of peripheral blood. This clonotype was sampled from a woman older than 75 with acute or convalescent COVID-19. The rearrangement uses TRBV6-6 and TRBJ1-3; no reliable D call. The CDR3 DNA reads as TGTGCCAGCGCTCTATTAGACACCATATATTTT. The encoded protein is CASALLDTIYF.